This T cell receptor (beta chain) is from a study of graft-versus-host responses after intestinal transplantation. Study-wide background: All of the recipients had induction that used anti-thymocyte globulin, then tacrolimus and steroids for 2 to 3 years. Study-wide findings and caveats: Early declines in HvG clones that occurred post-transplant were associated with peak circulating GvH clone levels. High graft-versus-host to host-versus-graft clonal ratios were seen in allografts of patients with graft-donor T cell macrochimerism.

Profiling relied on immunoSEQ multiplex PCR, and the TCRdb table lists in-frame clones only, not all of them. The sample has tens of thousands of clones, around 44% seen once; the top ten hold approximately 0.81%. The source is a human patient who received an intestinal transplant. Sequencing was performed on alloreactive CD4+ T cells from a mixed lymphocyte reaction culture, taken before intestinal transplant. Noted subset: CFSE-low proliferating T cells sorted from approximately six-day pre-transplant mixed lymphocyte reaction (GvH or HvG direction).

The CDR3 bases are TGTGCCAGCTCACCACCGGGACTAGCGGGGGGGGATTTGGAGCAGTACTTC. Translating gives CASSPPGLAGGDLEQYF. The rearrangement uses TRBV18 and TRBJ2-7; 16 nucleotides align to TRBD2. The J segment lost 7 bases and the V segment lost 0 bases, leaving 6 bases of the junction unmatched. Germline CDR1 is KGHSH and CDR2 is LQKENI. The CDR3 has 17 amino acids.